This T cell receptor beta chain derives from a study of neurological immune-mediated disorders. This clonotype came up many times. Antigen: not known. Germline V gives CDR1 SGDLS, CDR2 YYNGEE. The V gene lost 0 bases and the J gene lost 0 bases, with 11 bases spanning the gap. The CDR3 runs to 16 residues. Study-wide points: Multiple sclerosis was found to have the least TCR clonal expansion, below healthy controls, and HTLV-1-associated myelopathy the most. When the repertoires were sorted by phylogenetic grouping, those of 18 of 34 multiple sclerosis patients ended up in one related-CDR3 cluster, a possible signature. Expanded clones shared no CDR3 amino acid sequences across subjects, suggesting private repertoires in all groups.

TCRdb used MiXCR to reprocess the 5' RACE reads, holding one entry per CDR3 protein. The sample has 65,000 to 85,000 distinct CDR3 sequences; roughly 3% are singletons. This TCR came from a woman in her 50s with multiple sclerosis. The chain uses TRBV9 and TRBJ2-3; possibly TRBD1 for D (5 bases). The sample comprised PBMCs. CDR3 sequence: CASSVAAGHSTDTQYF. In DNA, the CDR3 is TGTGCCAGCAGCGTAGCGGCAGGACATAGCACAGATACGCAGTATTTT.